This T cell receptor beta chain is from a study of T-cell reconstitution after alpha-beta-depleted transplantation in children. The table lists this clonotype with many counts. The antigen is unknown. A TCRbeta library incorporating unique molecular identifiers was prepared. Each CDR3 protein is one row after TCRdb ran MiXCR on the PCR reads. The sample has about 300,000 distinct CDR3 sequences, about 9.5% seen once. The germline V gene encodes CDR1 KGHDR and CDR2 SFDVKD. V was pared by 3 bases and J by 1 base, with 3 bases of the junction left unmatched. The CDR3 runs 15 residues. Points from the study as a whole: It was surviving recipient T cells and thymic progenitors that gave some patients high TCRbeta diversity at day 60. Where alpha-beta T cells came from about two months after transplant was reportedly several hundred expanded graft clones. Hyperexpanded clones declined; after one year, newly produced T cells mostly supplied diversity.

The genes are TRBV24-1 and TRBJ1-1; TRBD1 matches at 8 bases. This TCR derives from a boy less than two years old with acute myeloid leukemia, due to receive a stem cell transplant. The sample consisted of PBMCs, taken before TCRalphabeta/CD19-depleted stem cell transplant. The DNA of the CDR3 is TGTGCCACCAGTGATCCTGGGACAGGGAACACTGAAGCTTTCTTT. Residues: CATSDPGTGNTEAFF.